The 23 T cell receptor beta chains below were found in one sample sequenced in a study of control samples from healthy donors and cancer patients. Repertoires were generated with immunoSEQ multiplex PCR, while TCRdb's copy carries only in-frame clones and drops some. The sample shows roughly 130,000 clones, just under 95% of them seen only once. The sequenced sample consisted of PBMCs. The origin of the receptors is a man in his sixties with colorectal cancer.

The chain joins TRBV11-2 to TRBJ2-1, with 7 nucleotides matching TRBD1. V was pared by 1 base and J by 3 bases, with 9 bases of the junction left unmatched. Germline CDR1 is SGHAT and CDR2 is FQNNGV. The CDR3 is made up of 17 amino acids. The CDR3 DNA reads TGTGCCAGCAGCTTAGCCTCAACCGGGACAGTCTACAATGAGCAGTTCTTC. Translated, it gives CASSLASTGTVYNEQFF.

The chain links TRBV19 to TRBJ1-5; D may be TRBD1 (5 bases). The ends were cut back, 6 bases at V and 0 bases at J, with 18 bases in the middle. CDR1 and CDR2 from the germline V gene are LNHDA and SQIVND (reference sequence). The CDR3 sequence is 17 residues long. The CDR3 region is CASRPGAMGYSNQPQHF. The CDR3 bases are TGTGCCAGTAGGCCCGGGGCTATGGGATATAGCAATCAGCCCCAGCATTTT.

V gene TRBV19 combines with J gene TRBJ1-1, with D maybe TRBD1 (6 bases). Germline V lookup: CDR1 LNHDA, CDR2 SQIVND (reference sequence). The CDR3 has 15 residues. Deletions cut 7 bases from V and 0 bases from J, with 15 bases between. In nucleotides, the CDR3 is TGTGCCAGTAAGGGACTCGAGGGGGTGAACACTGAAGCTTTCTTT. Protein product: CASKGLEGVNTEAFF. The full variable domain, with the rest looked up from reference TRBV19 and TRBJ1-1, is DGGITQSPKYLFRKEGQNVTLSCEQNLNHDAMYWYRQDPGQGLRLIYYSQIVNDFQKGDIAEGYSVSREKKESFPLTVTSAQKNPTAFYLCASKGLEGVNTEAFFGQGTRLTVV.

The CDR3: CASSPGTLSADTQYF. The DNA for the CDR3 is TGTGCCAGCAGCCCTGGAACGCTTTCAGCAGATACGCAGTATTTT. The V call is TRBV4-2, the J call TRBJ2-3, with D uncertain. The CDR3 loop spans 15 amino acids. Germline CDR1 and CDR2: LGHNA and YNFKEQ. The V end lost 4 bases, the J end lost 4 bases, and 15 bases lay between the germline ends.

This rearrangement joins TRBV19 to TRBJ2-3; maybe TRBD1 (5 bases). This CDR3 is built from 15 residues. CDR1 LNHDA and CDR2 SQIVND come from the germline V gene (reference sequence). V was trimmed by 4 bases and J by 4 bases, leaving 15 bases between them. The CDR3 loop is CASSTDSFWPDTQYF. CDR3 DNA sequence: TGTGCCAGTAGTACCGACAGCTTCTGGCCAGATACGCAGTATTTT.

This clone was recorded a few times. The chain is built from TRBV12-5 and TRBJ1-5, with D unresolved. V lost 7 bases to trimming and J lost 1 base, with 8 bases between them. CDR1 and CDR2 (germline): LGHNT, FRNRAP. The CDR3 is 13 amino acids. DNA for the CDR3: TGTGCTAGTGCGGTGGGGAGCAATCAGCCCCAGCATTTT. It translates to CASAVGSNQPQHF. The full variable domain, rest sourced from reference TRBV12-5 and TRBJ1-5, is DARVTQTPRHKVTEMGQEVTMRCQPILGHNTVFWYRQTMMQGLELLAYFRNRAPLDDSGMPKDRFSAEMPDATLATLKIQPSEPRDSAVYFCASAVGSNQPQHFGDGTRLSIL.

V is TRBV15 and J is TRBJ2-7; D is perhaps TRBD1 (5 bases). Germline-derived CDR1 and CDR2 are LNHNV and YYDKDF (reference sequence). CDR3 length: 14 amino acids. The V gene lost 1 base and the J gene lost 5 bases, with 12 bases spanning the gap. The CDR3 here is CATSRAAGLNEQYF. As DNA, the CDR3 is TGTGCCACCAGCAGAGCGGCAGGGTTAAACGAGCAGTACTTC.

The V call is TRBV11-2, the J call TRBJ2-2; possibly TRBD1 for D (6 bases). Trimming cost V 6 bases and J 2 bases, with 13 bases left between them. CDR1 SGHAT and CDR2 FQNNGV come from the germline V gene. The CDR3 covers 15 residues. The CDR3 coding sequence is TGTGCCAGCAGTCTAACAGGGTACAACACCGGGGAGCTGTTTTTT. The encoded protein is CASSLTGYNTGELFF.

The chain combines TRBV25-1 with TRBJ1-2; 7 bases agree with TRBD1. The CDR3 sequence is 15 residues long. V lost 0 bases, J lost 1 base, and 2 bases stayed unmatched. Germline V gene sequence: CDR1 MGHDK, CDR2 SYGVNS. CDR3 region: CASSEYRQGNYGYTF. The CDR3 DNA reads TGTGCCAGCAGTGAATATCGACAGGGTAACTATGGCTACACCTTC.

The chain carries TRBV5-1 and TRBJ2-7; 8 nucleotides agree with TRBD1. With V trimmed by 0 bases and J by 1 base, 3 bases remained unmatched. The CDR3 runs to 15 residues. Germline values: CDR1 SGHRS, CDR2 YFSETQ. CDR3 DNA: TGCGCCAGCAGCTTGGCAACAGGGGGGTCCTACGAGCAGTACTTC. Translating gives CASSLATGGSYEQYF.

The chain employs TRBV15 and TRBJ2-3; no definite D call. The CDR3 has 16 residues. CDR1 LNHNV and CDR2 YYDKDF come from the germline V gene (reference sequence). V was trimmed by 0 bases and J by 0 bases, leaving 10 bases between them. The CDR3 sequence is CATSRERAKSTDTQYF. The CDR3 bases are TGTGCCACCAGCAGAGAACGGGCAAAAAGCACAGATACGCAGTATTTT.

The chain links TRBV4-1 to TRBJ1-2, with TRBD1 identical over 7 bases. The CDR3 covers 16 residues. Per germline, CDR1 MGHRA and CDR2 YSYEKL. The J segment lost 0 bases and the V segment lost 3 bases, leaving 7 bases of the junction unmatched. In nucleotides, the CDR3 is TGCGCCAGCAGCCAGACAGACAGGGAGGCTAACTATGGCTACACCTTC. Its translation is CASSQTDREANYGYTF.

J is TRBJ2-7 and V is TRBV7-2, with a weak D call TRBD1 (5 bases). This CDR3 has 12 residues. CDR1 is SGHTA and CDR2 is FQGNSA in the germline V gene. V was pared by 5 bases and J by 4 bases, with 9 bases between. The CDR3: CASSTQGYEQYF. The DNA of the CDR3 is TGTGCCAGCAGCACTCAGGGTTACGAGCAGTACTTC.

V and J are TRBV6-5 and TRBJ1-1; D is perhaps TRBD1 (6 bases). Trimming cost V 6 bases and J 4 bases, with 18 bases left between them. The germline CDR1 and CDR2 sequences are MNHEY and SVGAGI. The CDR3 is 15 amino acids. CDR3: CASRQFGTGPTEAFF. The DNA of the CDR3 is TGTGCCAGCAGACAATTCGGCACAGGGCCCACTGAAGCTTTCTTT.

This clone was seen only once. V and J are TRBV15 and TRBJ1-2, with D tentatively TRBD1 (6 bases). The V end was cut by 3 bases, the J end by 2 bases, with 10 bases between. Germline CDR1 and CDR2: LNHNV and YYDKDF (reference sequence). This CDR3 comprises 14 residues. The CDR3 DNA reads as TGTGCCACCAGCAGGGACAGAGAGAACTATGGCTACACCTTC. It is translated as CATSRDRENYGYTF. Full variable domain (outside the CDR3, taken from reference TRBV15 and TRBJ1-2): DAMVIQNPRYQVTQFGKPVTLSCSQTLNHNVMYWYQQKSSQAPKLLFHYYDKDFNNEADTPDNFQSRRPNTSFCFLDIRSPGLGDTAMYLCATSRDRENYGYTFGSGTRLTVV.

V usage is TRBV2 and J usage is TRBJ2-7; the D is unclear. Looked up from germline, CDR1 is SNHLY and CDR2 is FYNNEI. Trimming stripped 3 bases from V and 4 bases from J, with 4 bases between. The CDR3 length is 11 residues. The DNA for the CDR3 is TGTGCCAGCAGTGAGGTTTACGAGCAGTACTTC. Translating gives CASSEVYEQYF.

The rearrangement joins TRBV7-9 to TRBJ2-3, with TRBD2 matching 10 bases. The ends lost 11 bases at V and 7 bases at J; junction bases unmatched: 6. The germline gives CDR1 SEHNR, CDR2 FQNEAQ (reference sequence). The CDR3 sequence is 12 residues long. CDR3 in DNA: TGTGCCGCGGGGGGACTAGCGAATACGCAGTATTTT. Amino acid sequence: CAAGGLANTQYF.

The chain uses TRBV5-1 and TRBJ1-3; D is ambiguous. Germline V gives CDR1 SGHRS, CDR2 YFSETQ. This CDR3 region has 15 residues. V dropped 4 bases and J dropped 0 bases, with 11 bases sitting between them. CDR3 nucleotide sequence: TGCGCCAGCAGCCTGGCAGAGAGCTCTGGAAACACCATATATTTT. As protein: CASSLAESSGNTIYF.

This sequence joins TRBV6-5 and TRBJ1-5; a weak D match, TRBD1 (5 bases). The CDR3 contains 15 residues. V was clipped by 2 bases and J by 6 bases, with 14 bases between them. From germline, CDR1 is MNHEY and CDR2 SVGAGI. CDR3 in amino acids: CASSYEAGYGQPQHF. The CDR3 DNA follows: TGTGCCAGCAGTTACGAGGCAGGGTATGGTCAGCCCCAGCATTTT.

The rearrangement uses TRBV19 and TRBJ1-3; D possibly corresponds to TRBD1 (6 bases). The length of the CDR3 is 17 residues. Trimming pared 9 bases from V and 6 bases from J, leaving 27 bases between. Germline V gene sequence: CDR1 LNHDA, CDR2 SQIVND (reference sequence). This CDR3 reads CASIPFFNPGQLNTIYF. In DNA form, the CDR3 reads TGTGCCAGCATTCCTTTCTTTAACCCGGGACAACTAAACACCATATATTTT. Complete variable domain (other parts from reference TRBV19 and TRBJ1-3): DGGITQSPKYLFRKEGQNVTLSCEQNLNHDAMYWYRQDPGQGLRLIYYSQIVNDFQKGDIAEGYSVSREKKESFPLTVTSAQKNPTAFYLCASIPFFNPGQLNTIYFGEGSWLTVV.

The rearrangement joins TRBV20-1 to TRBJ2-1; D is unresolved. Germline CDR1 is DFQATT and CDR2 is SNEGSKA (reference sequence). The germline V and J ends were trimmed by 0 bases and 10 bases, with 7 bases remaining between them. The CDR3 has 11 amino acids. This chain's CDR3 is CSARDPTEQFF. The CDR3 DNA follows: TGCAGTGCTAGAGATCCAACGGAGCAGTTCTTC.

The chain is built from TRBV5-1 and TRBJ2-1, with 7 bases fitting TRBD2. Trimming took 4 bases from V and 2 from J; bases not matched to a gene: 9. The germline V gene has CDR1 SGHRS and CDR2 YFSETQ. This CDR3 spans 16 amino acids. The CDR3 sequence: CASSLGSGPTYNEQFF. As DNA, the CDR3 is TGCGCCAGCAGCCTGGGTAGCGGGCCAACCTACAATGAGCAGTTCTTC.

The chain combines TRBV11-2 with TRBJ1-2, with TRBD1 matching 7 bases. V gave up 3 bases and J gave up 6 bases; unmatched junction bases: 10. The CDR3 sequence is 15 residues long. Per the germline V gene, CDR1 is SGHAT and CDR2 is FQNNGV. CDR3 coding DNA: TGTGCCAGCAGCTTCTTCCAGGGGGATGGGGATGGCTACACCTTC. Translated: CASSFFQGDGDGYTF.